What follows are 27 T cell receptor beta chains derived from one specimen sequenced in a study of T cell repertoires in cytomegalovirus infection (dated by TCRdb to the late 2010s). Sequencing was performed on an Illumina HiSeq 1500. TCRdb reworked the public reads: Q25 trimming with fastp, MiXCR clone assembly, productive beta chains retained. Each record represents a unique CDR3 protein, reported with the most common genes and DNA among its rows. For this sample there are some 680,000 distinct CDR3 sequences; roughly a third appear just once. Together, the top ten hold 2.5% to 3.5% of the sample. Sequenced material: PBMCs. These receptors were obtained from a human donor in good health (CMV status not recorded). Some clones in this sample may be carry-over from other donors' samples.

This clonotype was seen at least ten times. The CDR3 DNA reads TGTGCCAGCAGTCCCAGCGGGGGGTACACTGAAGCTTTCTTT. Amino acids: CASSPSGGYTEAFF. V usage is TRBV6-1 and J usage is TRBJ1-1; tentatively, D is TRBD1 (5 bases). This CDR3 is built from 14 residues. Germline CDR1 MNHNS, CDR2 SASEGT. V was clipped by 5 bases and J by 3 bases, with 13 bases between them.

This clonotype was seen more than once but under ten times. The chain uses TRBV6-2 or TRBV6-3 and TRBJ2-7, with D uncertain. This CDR3 comprises 17 residues. V was pared by 0 bases and J by 3 bases, with 18 bases between. Germline V gives CDR1 MNHEY, CDR2 SVGEGT. The CDR3 spells CASSYSKLGSSGYEQYF. CDR3 in DNA: TGTGCCAGCAGTTACTCGAAGTTGGGCTCCTCAGGCTACGAGCAGTACTTC.

DNA of the CDR3: TGCAGTGCTCCGCAGGCGGGAGGGTGGGAGACCCAGTACTTC. The encoded protein is CSAPQAGGWETQYF. This chain joins TRBV20-1 and TRBJ2-5; TRBD2 agrees at 9 bases. The CDR3 is 14 amino acids. Germline CDR1 reads DFQATT; CDR2 reads SNEGSKA (reference sequence). V shed 5 bases and J 5 bases; nucleotides not matched to a gene: 9.

As to this clonotype: This clone may be a read error of a much larger clone one base away. The chain joins TRBV12-3 or TRBV12-4 to TRBJ2-5; D not resolved. Deletions cut 3 bases from V and 4 bases from J, with 6 bases between. The CDR3 extends over 12 amino acids. CDR3 residues: CASSFARETQYF. The CDR3 DNA follows: TGTGCCAGCAGTTTTGCCCGAGAGACCCAGTACTTC.

This clonotype was observed a single time. V usage is TRBV2 and J usage is TRBJ1-1, with 7 bases aligning to TRBD1. Germline CDR1 and CDR2: SNHLY and FYNNEI. The CDR3 extends over 15 amino acids. After removal of 5 bases from V and 0 bases from J, the junction contained 6 bases not matched to a gene. The CDR3 DNA sequence: TGTGCCAGCAGTTTGTCGGGACAGCTGAACACTGAAGCTTTCTTT. It specifies CASSLSGQLNTEAFF.

The chain joins TRBV2 to TRBJ1-1, with 7 bases matching TRBD1. This CDR3 is built from 15 residues. V trimming: 7 bases; J trimming: 7 bases; junction bases outside the gene matches: 15. Germline V gene data show CDR1 as SNHLY and CDR2 as FYNNEI. The CDR3 region is CASNHRGPRENEAFF. CDR3 DNA sequence: TGTGCCAGCAATCACAGGGGCCCCAGAGAGAATGAAGCTTTCTTT.

This clonotype was picked up a small number of times. This chain connects TRBV24-1 to TRBJ2-1, with 11 bases identical to TRBD2. V was pared by 9 bases and J by 8 bases, with 11 bases of the junction left unmatched. Germline lookup yields CDR1 KGHDR and CDR2 SFDVKD. The CDR3 extends over 15 amino acids. CDR3 residues: CATQIAGGPSDEQFF. For the CDR3, the DNA is TGTGCCACCCAGATAGCGGGAGGGCCCTCTGATGAGCAGTTCTTC.

In nucleotides, the CDR3 is TGTGCCAGCAGTTACCAGGGACAGGGGGACACTGAAGCTTTCTTT. This sequence encodes CASSYQGQGDTEAFF. The chain recombines TRBV6-5 with TRBJ1-1; 11 nucleotides line up with TRBD1. The length of the CDR3 is 15 residues. In germline, CDR1 is MNHEY, CDR2 SVGAGI. The ends lost 2 bases at V and 3 bases at J; junction bases unmatched: 2.

As concerns this clonotype: At one end, the junction sequence differs from germline, possibly due to a read error. V usage is TRBV28 and J usage is TRBJ2-7; weak D call: TRBD1 (5 bases). The CDR3 runs 15 residues. The germline gives CDR1 MDHEN, CDR2 SYDVKM. CDR3 bases: TGTGCCAGCAGTTTAAAGGGGTCAGGATCCTACAAGCAGTACTTC. Its translation is CASSLKGSGSYKQYF.

The DNA of the CDR3 is TGTGCCAGCAGGACAGGGGGATTCAATTCACCCCTCCACTTT. Its translation: CASRTGGFNSPLHF. The chain combines TRBV25-1 with TRBJ1-6; TRBD1 matches 9 bases. The germline gives CDR1 MGHDK, CDR2 SYGVNS. The CDR3 sequence is 14 residues long. The trim removed 6 bases at V and 7 bases at J, leaving 4 bases unmatched.

This chain links TRBV27 with TRBJ2-3; D is possibly TRBD1 (6 bases). From germline, CDR1 is MNHEY and CDR2 SMNVEV (reference sequence). The V and J ends lost 6 bases and 4 bases respectively, with 17 bases between them. The CDR3 spans 15 residues. The CDR3 DNA reads as TGTGCCAGCAGACATACAGGGAATCTGGCAGATACGCAGTATTTT. It codes for CASRHTGNLADTQYF.

CDR3 nucleotides: TGTGCCAGCAGCGGGGAGACTAGCGGGAGGGACAATGAGCAGTTCTTC. Protein product: CASSGETSGRDNEQFF. The V and J genes are TRBV11-2 and TRBJ2-1; 14 nucleotides line up with TRBD2. V lost 5 bases, J lost 5 bases, and 5 bases stayed unmatched. Per the germline V gene, CDR1 is SGHAT and CDR2 is FQNNGV. The CDR3 extends over 16 amino acids.

To note about this clonotype: At one boundary the junction diverges from the germline segment, which might be a read error. This chain joins TRBV6-6 and TRBJ2-7; 8 bases agree with TRBD1. CDR1 MNHNY and CDR2 SVGAGI come from the germline V gene (reference sequence). The CDR3 spans 15 residues. The CDR3: CASIPRDRSSSEQYF. The CDR3 nucleotides read TGTGCCAGCATTCCCCGGGACAGGAGCTCCTCCGAGCAGTACTTC.

The chain uses TRBV19 and TRBJ2-1; no firm D call. Germline V gene lookup returns CDR1 LNHDA and CDR2 SQIVND (reference sequence). The CDR3 extends over 15 amino acids. Trimming took 6 bases from V and 0 from J, leaving 12 bases between them. In DNA, the CDR3 is TGTGCCAGTAGAACCCGATATAGCTCCTACAATGAGCAGTTCTTC. Protein sequence: CASRTRYSSYNEQFF.

This clonotype was counted a few times. CDR3 region: CASSLHSGGTTEAFF. For the CDR3, the DNA is TGCGCCAGCAGCCTACATTCGGGGGGCACCACTGAAGCTTTCTTT. The V call is TRBV4-1, the J call TRBJ1-1, with D possibly being TRBD1 (6 bases). Germline lookup yields CDR1 MGHRA and CDR2 YSYEKL. This CDR3 contains 15 residues. V dropped 4 bases and J dropped 4 bases, with 16 bases sitting between them.

The chain has TRBV2 and TRBJ2-2; D perhaps matches TRBD1 (6 bases). Trimming removed 7 bases from V and 7 bases from J, with 10 bases in between. The CDR3 consists of 12 residues. Germline V gene data show CDR1 as SNHLY and CDR2 as FYNNEI. CDR3 DNA sequence: TGTGCCAGCAATCAGGGGTTCGGGGAGCTGTTTTTT. Translation: CASNQGFGELFF.

The chain couples TRBV28 to TRBJ2-7; TRBD2 aligns across 8 bases. Germline loops: CDR1 MDHEN, CDR2 SYDVKM. V lost 6 bases, J lost 2 bases, and 9 bases stayed unmatched. CDR3 length: 15 amino acids. CDR3 region: CASSPSSGGPYEQYF. For the CDR3, the DNA is TGTGCCAGCAGCCCGTCCTCGGGGGGGCCCTACGAGCAGTACTTC.

Here the CDR3 DNA reads TGTGCCACCAGGAACAGGGGATCCTATGGCTACACCTTC. It translates to CATRNRGSYGYTF. The V gene is TRBV15, the J gene TRBJ1-2; 7 nucleotides align to TRBD1. There are 13 residues in the CDR3. Germline values: CDR1 LNHNV, CDR2 YYDKDF (reference sequence). With V trimmed by 6 bases and J by 4 bases, 5 bases remained unmatched.

This clonotype was counted many times. V gene TRBV7-2 combines with J gene TRBJ1-4; D is unclear. The CDR3 totals 11 residues. Germline assignment: CDR1 SGHTA and CDR2 FQGNSA. V lost 5 bases and J lost 12, with 10 bases in between. CDR3 protein: CASSRGGQLFF. CDR3 coding DNA: TGTGCCAGCAGCAGAGGCGGGCAACTGTTTTTT. Full variable domain (outside the CDR3, taken from reference TRBV7-2 and TRBJ1-4): GAGVSQSPSNKVTEKGKDVELRCDPISGHTALYWYRQSLGQGLEFLIYFQGNSAPDKSGLPSDRFSAERTGGSVSTLTIQRTQQEDSAVYLCASSRGGQLFFGSGTQLSVL.

The sample holds a few counts of this clonotype. J is TRBJ1-3 and V is TRBV28; D unclear. The CDR3 consists of 12 residues. Germline V gene data show CDR1 as MDHEN and CDR2 as SYDVKM. V lost 8 bases, J lost 0 bases, and 5 bases lay in between. The CDR3 protein is CASVSSGNTIYF. The CDR3 DNA reads as TGTGCCAGCGTAAGCTCTGGAAACACCATATATTTT.

Remarks on this clonotype: This is likely a read error, given that the CDR3 carries no conserved phenylalanine or tryptophan at its end. The CDR3 loop reads CASSDLAGVYNEQFL. Here the CDR3 DNA reads TGTGCCAGCAGTGACCTAGCGGGAGTGTACAATGAGCAGTTCTTA. The chain combines TRBV28 with TRBJ2-1; TRBD2 agrees at 10 bases. CDR3 length equals 15 residues. CDR1 and CDR2 (germline): MDHEN, SYDVKM. V was pared by 5 bases and J by 4 bases, with 5 bases of the junction left unmatched.

This rearrangement joins TRBV12-3 or TRBV12-4 to TRBJ1-6; unclear D gene. The V and J ends lost 6 bases and 7 bases respectively, with 10 bases between them. The CDR3 is 13 amino acids. CDR3 protein: CASREASNSPLHF. In nucleotides, the CDR3 is TGTGCCAGCAGGGAGGCGTCGAATTCACCCCTCCACTTT.

V is TRBV5-1 and J is TRBJ2-1, with D perhaps TRBD2 (6 bases). Germline CDR1 is SGHRS and CDR2 is YFSETQ. This CDR3 is built from 13 residues. V lost 3 bases and J 9 bases, leaving 13 bases between the germline ends. CDR3: CASSSAEGSEQFF. The CDR3 DNA reads as TGCGCCAGCAGCTCGGCGGAGGGGAGTGAGCAGTTCTTC.

This clonotype was seen more than once but under ten times. The chain employs TRBV4-1 and TRBJ1-2, with D uncertain. Trimming removed 6 bases from V and 0 bases from J, with 17 bases in between. CDR3 size: 16 residues. Germline CDR1 reads MGHRA; CDR2 reads YSYEKL. This CDR3 reads CASRAGFRRPNYGYTF. The CDR3 bases are TGCGCCAGCAGGGCCGGATTTCGTAGACCTAACTATGGCTACACCTTC.

J is TRBJ2-1 and V is TRBV11-3; TRBD1 matches at 8 bases. V trimming: 5 bases; J trimming: 7 bases; junction bases outside the gene matches: 7. The CDR3 runs to 14 residues. Germline V gene data show CDR1 as SGHNT and CDR2 as YENEEA. The CDR3 spells CASSPMDRVNEQFF. The CDR3 bases are TGTGCCAGCAGCCCCATGGACAGGGTGAATGAGCAGTTCTTC.

Only a few counts were recorded for this clonotype. This chain uses TRBV6-5 with TRBJ2-7; D possibly matches TRBD1 or TRBD2 (7 bases each). Germline V gene data show CDR1 as MNHEY and CDR2 as SVGAGI. The CDR3 spans 16 residues. Trimming removed 5 bases at V and 3 bases at J, with 20 bases between. CDR3 protein: CASSRGGQLTFYEQYF. As DNA, the CDR3 is TGTGCCAGCAGTAGGGGGGGACAGCTAACCTTCTACGAGCAGTACTTC.

A few counts support this clonotype. The rearrangement joins TRBV2 to TRBJ1-5; tentatively, D is TRBD1 (6 bases). The germline V gene has CDR1 SNHLY and CDR2 FYNNEI. The CDR3 covers 15 residues. The V end lost 0 bases, the J end lost 6 bases, and 12 bases lay between the germline ends. Written as DNA, the CDR3 is TGTGCCAGCAGTGAAGCGCGAACAGGGCGTCAGCCCCAGCATTTT. This gives the protein CASSEARTGRQPQHF. The full variable domain, its missing parts supplied by reference TRBV2 and TRBJ1-5, is EPEVTQTPSHQVTQMGQEVILRCVPISNHLYFYWYRQILGQKVEFLVSFYNNEISEKSEIFDDQFSVERPDGSNFTLKIRSTKLEDSAMYFCASSEARTGRQPQHFGDGTRLSIL.